The 19 T cell receptor beta chains in this list originate from one sample, sequenced in a study of Ad26.COV2.S vaccination and SARS-CoV-2 variants. Using immunoSEQ multiplex PCR, the repertoire was profiled, and TCRdb retains in-frame clones only, with some absent. The sample yields about 240,000 clones, roughly 88% seen once. Described treatment: over 15 received Ad26.COV2.S at low or high dose, single or two shots; about 5 received placebo; per-sample allocation not given. The samples date from day 63 after the first vaccine or placebo injection. Sample: peripheral blood, taken in a trial of Ad26.COV2.S vaccine versus placebo. Receptors originate from a person aged 18-60 years who received the Ad26.COV2.S COVID-19 vaccine or a placebo.

The rearrangement joins TRBV19 to TRBJ1-2; TRBD1 matches 9 bases. The CDR3 is 14 amino acids. Trimming took 4 bases from V and 6 from J; bases not matched to a gene: 6. Germline values: CDR1 LNHDA, CDR2 SQIVND (reference sequence). CDR3 loop: CASSTGQGRHGYTF. For the CDR3, the DNA is TGTGCCAGTAGTACGGGACAGGGTAGGCATGGCTACACCTTC.

The gene calls are TRBV3-1 (or the pseudogene TRBV3-2) and TRBJ2-2; D may match TRBD1 or TRBD2 (5 bases each). The CDR3 contains 15 residues. Germline V CDR1 and CDR2: LGHDT, YNNKEL (reference sequence). V was shortened by 7 bases and J by 6 bases, with 18 bases between the two germline ends. CDR3 residues: CASTRGPLGAGELFF. In nucleotides, the CDR3 is TGTGCCAGCACCAGAGGACCTCTGGGGGCCGGGGAGCTGTTTTTT.

This clone was counted once. The genes are TRBV24-1 and TRBJ1-4, with D tentatively TRBD1 (6 bases). Trimming removed 7 bases at V and 1 base at J, with 12 bases between. The CDR3 has 15 amino acids. Germline CDR1 reads KGHDR; CDR2 reads SFDVKD. This chain's CDR3 is CATSGGGGTNEKLFF. The CDR3 nucleotides read TGTGCCACCAGCGGGGGAGGGGGAACTAATGAAAAACTGTTTTTT.

On this clone: The sample has other DNA sequences that encode this CDR3 too. The chain links TRBV10-2 to TRBJ2-3; D gene unclear. Trimming took off 4 bases at V and 2 bases at J, with 7 bases between the two ends. Germline CDR1 is WSHSY and CDR2 is SAAADI. The CDR3 consists of 13 residues. The CDR3 nucleotides are TGCGCCAGCAGTGTGACCTCCACAGATACGCAGTATTTT. Protein: CASSVTSTDTQYF.

The CDR3 sequence: CASNEKGINYGYTF. The CDR3 DNA follows: TGTGCCAGCAACGAGAAAGGAATAAACTATGGCTACACCTTC. The rearrangement links TRBV7-2 to TRBJ1-2; unclear D gene. V was trimmed by 7 bases and J by 2 bases, leaving 14 bases between them. The CDR3 contains 14 residues. CDR1 and CDR2 (germline): SGHTA, FQGNSA. Supplemented by reference TRBV7-2 and TRBJ1-2, the full variable domain reads GAGVSQSPSNKVTEKGKDVELRCDPISGHTALYWYRQSLGQGLEFLIYFQGNSAPDKSGLPSDRFSAERTGGSVSTLTIQRTQQEDSAVYLCASNEKGINYGYTFGSGTRLTVV.

This clone was seen a few times. The rearrangement uses TRBV5-8 and TRBJ2-2; no firm D call. Trimming removed 0 bases from V and 4 bases from J, with 13 bases in between. Germline V lookup: CDR1 SGHTS, CDR2 YDEGEE. CDR3 length equals 16 residues. CDR3 DNA sequence: TGTGCCAGCAGCTTGGCCGAGCGAGGTGGCACCGGGGAGCTGTTTTTT. Translation gives CASSLAERGGTGELFF. Variable domain in full (rest from reference TRBV5-8 and TRBJ2-2): EAGVTQSPTHLIKTRGQQATLRCSPISGHTSVYWYQQALGLGLQFLLWYDEGEERNRGNFPPRFSGRQFPNYSSELNVNALELEDSALYLCASSLAERGGTGELFFGEGSRLTVL.

V gene TRBV7-9 combines with J gene TRBJ2-2; D is undetermined. This CDR3 has 12 residues. V was trimmed by 2 bases and J by 7 bases, leaving 5 bases between them. Germline lookup yields CDR1 SEHNR and CDR2 FQNEAQ (reference sequence). For the CDR3, the DNA is TGTGCCAGCAGCTTATTGGGCGGGGAGCTGTTTTTT. It specifies CASSLLGGELFF.

The chain uses TRBV7-2 and TRBJ1-1, with D maybe TRBD1 (6 bases). The CDR3 is 17 residues long. V was trimmed by 1 base and J by 5 bases, leaving 20 bases between them. Germline V gene sequence: CDR1 SGHTA, CDR2 FQGNSA. CDR3 region: CASSLGPQGVAGTEAFF. In DNA, the CDR3 is TGTGCCAGCAGCTTAGGTCCACAGGGTGTGGCGGGTACTGAAGCTTTCTTT.

The V and J genes are TRBV28 and TRBJ1-5; 8 bases line up with TRBD1. CDR1 is MDHEN, CDR2 SYDVKM, per germline. The V and J ends lost 5 bases and 2 bases, in that order; junction bases with no gene match: 5. The CDR3 loop spans 15 amino acids. The CDR3 DNA follows: TGTGCCAGCAGTCTCCAGGGGGCGGGCAATCAGCCCCAGCATTTT. It codes for CASSLQGAGNQPQHF.

The V gene is TRBV5-6, the J gene TRBJ2-4; maybe TRBD2 (5 bases). Germline V gene data show CDR1 as SGHDT and CDR2 as YYEEEE. This CDR3 region has 18 residues. Trimming took 0 bases from V and 0 from J, leaving 16 bases between them. The CDR3: CASSLDRREVLAKNIQYF. In DNA form, the CDR3 reads TGTGCCAGCAGCTTGGACCGACGGGAAGTGCTAGCCAAAAACATTCAGTACTTC.

The chain couples TRBV28 to TRBJ1-2; no firm D call. The germline V gene encodes CDR1 MDHEN and CDR2 SYDVKM. Trimming removed 8 bases at V and 5 bases at J, with 18 bases between. This CDR3 contains 14 residues. CDR3: CASLRTERDYGYTF. In DNA, the CDR3 is TGTGCCAGCCTTAGGACTGAAAGGGATTATGGCTACACCTTC.

This clone was observed once. The chain uses TRBV4-2 and TRBJ2-2; a possible D gene is TRBD1 (6 bases). CDR1 LGHNA and CDR2 YNFKEQ come from the germline V gene. Trimming pared 0 bases from V and 5 bases from J, leaving 22 bases between. The CDR3 extends over 19 amino acids. In DNA, the CDR3 is TGTGCCAGCAGCCAAGACACCCGAACAGGGCTGGACGAAACCGGGGAGCTGTTTTTT. This codes for CASSQDTRTGLDETGELFF.

This sequence joins TRBV28 and TRBJ2-4, with a tentative D call TRBD1 (6 bases). CDR1 and CDR2 (germline): MDHEN, SYDVKM. The CDR3 consists of 19 residues. The germline V and J ends were trimmed by 1 base and 3 bases, with 22 bases remaining between them. In nucleotides, the CDR3 is TGTGCCAGCAGTTTATCTCTAAACGAGGCAGGGGATGACAAAAACATTCAGTACTTC. Protein sequence: CASSLSLNEAGDDKNIQYF. Drawing the rest from reference TRBV28 and TRBJ2-4, the complete variable domain is DVKVTQSSRYLVKRTGEKVFLECVQDMDHENMFWYRQDPGLGLRLIYFSYDVKMKEKGDIPEGYSVSREKKERFSLILESASTNQTSMYLCASSLSLNEAGDDKNIQYFGAGTRLSVL.

V usage is TRBV7-8 and J usage is TRBJ1-1; the D gene is possibly TRBD1 (5 bases). Germline V lookup: CDR1 SGHVS, CDR2 FQNEAQ. Between the trimmed V and J ends, which lost 1 base and 4 bases, there was a span of 10 bases. This CDR3 has 14 amino acids. In nucleotides, the CDR3 is TGTGCCAGCAGCTTAGTTAGAAGGGGCACTGAAGCTTTCTTT. It is translated as CASSLVRRGTEAFF.

V gene TRBV24-1 combines with J gene TRBJ2-2; 7 nucleotides align to TRBD2. Per the germline V gene, CDR1 is KGHDR and CDR2 is SFDVKD. With V trimmed by 2 bases and J by 4 bases, 6 bases remained unmatched. The CDR3 is made up of 16 amino acids. In nucleotides, the CDR3 is TGTGCCACCAGTGATTCGCCTTGGGAGGGCACCGGGGAGCTGTTTTTT. This sequence encodes CATSDSPWEGTGELFF.

The chain combines TRBV5-6 with TRBJ1-6; D is uncertain. Between the trimmed V and J ends, which lost 2 bases and 6 bases, there was a span of 9 bases. The CDR3 consists of 14 residues. From germline, CDR1 is SGHDT and CDR2 YYEEEE. The CDR3 is CASSFLTINSPLHF. CDR3 bases: TGTGCCAGCAGCTTCCTTACTATTAATTCACCCCTCCACTTT.

This chain uses TRBV4-1 with TRBJ2-5, with unresolved D. V shed 1 base and J shed 5 bases, with 14 bases lying between them. Germline V CDR1 and CDR2: MGHRA, YSYEKL. The CDR3 spans 15 residues. CDR3 amino acids: CASSQGTRHLETQYF. The CDR3 DNA is TGCGCCAGCAGCCAAGGGACCCGACATTTGGAGACCCAGTACTTC.

CDR3 coding DNA: TGCGCCAGCAGACTGGTAGGAACAGGGGCCAAAAACATTCAGTACTTC. Translating gives CASRLVGTGAKNIQYF. The J gene is TRBJ2-4, the V gene TRBV5-1, with D maybe TRBD1 (6 bases). Per germline, CDR1 SGHRS and CDR2 YFSETQ. The CDR3 length is 16 residues. Trimming stripped 5 bases from V and 1 base from J, with 16 bases between.

The CDR3 loop reads CASSVGRTYEQYF. CDR3 in DNA: TGTGCCAGCAGTGTCGGCAGAACCTACGAGCAGTACTTC. This chain uses TRBV2 with TRBJ2-7; D gene unclear. Trimming pared 4 bases from V and 2 bases from J, leaving 9 bases between. This CDR3 spans 13 amino acids. The V gene's germline CDR1 is SNHLY and CDR2 FYNNEI.